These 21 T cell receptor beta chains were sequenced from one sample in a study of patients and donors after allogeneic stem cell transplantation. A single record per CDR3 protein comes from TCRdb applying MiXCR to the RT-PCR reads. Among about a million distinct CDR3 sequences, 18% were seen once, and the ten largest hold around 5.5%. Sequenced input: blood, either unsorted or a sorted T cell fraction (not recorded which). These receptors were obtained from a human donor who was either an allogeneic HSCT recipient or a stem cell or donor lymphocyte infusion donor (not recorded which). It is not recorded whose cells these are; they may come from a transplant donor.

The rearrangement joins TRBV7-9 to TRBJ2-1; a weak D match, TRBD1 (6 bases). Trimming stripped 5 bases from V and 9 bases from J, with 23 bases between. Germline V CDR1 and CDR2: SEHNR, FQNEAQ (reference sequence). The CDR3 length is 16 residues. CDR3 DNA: TGTGCCAGCAGCGAAACCACAGGGTATGCCAGTAGTGAGCAGTTCTTC. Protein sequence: CASSETTGYASSEQFF.

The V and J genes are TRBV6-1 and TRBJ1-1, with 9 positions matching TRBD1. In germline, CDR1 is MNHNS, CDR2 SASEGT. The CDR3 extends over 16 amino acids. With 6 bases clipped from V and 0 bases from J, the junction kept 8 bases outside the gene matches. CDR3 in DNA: TGTGCCAGCAGCCAAACAGGGGGCCGGGTGAACACTGAAGCTTTCTTT. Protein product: CASSQTGGRVNTEAFF.

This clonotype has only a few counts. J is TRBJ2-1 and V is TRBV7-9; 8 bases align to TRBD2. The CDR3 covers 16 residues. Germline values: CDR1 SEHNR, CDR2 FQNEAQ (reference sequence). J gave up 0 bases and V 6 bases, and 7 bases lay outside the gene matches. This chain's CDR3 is CASSHSGGSSYNEQFF. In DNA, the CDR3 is TGTGCCAGCAGTCATTCGGGAGGGAGCTCCTACAATGAGCAGTTCTTC.

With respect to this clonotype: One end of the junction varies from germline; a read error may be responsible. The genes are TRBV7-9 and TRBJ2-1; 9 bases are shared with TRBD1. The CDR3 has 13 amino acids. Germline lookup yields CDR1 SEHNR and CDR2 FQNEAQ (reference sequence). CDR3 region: CASSSFPGQGEIF. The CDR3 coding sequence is TGTGCCAGCAGCTCCTTTCCGGGACAGGGAGAGATCTTC.

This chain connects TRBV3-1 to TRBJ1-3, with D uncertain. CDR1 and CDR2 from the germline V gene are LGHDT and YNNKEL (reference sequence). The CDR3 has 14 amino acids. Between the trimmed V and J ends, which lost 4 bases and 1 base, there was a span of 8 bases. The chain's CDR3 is CASSLERSGNTIYF. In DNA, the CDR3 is TGTGCCAGCAGCCTAGAGAGGTCTGGAAACACCATATATTTT.

CDR3 in DNA: TGTGCCACCAGCAGAGAAAGGGACTATGGCTACACCTTC. Residues: CATSRERDYGYTF. This chain links TRBV15 with TRBJ1-2; D not certain. This CDR3 comprises 13 residues. From germline, CDR1 is LNHNV and CDR2 YYDKDF (reference sequence). V was shortened by 0 bases and J by 3 bases, with 5 bases between the two germline ends.

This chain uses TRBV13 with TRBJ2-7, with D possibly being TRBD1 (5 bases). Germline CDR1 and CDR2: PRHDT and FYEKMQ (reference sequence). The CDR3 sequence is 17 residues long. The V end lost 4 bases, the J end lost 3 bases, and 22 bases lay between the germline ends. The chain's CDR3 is CASSSETVMLGHYEQYF. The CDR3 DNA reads TGTGCCAGCAGCTCCGAGACAGTCATGTTGGGTCACTACGAGCAGTACTTC.

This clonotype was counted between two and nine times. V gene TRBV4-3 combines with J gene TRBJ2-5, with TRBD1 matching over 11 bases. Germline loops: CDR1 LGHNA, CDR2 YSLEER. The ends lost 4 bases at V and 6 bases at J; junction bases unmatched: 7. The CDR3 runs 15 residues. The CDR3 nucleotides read TGCGCCAGCAGCCCCGGACAGGGGGCGTTGAAGACCCAGTACTTC. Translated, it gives CASSPGQGALKTQYF.

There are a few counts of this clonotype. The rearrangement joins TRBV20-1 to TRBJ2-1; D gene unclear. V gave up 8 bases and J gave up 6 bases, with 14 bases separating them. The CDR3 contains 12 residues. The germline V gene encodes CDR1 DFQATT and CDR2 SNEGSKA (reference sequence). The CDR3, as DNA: TGCAGTATGACCAACCCCACCAATGAGCAGTTCTTC. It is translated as CSMTNPTNEQFF.

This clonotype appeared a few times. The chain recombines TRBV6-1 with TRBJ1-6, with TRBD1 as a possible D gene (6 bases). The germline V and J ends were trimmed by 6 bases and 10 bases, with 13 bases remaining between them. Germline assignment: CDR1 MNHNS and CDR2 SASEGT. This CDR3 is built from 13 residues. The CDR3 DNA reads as TGTGCCAGCAGACCCAACAGGGCGTCACCCCTCCACTTT. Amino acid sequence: CASRPNRASPLHF.

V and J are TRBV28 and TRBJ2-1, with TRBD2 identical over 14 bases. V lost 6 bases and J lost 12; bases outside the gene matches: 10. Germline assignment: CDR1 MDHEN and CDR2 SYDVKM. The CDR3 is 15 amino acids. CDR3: CASRSGTSGSRGQFF. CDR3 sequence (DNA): TGTGCCAGCAGAAGCGGGACTAGCGGGAGCCGGGGGCAGTTCTTC.

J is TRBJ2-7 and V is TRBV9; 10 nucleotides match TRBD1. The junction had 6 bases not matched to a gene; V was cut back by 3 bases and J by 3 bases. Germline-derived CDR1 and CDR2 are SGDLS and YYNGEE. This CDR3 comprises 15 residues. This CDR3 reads CASSAGTGAGYEQYF. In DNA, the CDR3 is TGTGCCAGCAGCGCCGGGACAGGGGCCGGCTACGAGCAGTACTTC.

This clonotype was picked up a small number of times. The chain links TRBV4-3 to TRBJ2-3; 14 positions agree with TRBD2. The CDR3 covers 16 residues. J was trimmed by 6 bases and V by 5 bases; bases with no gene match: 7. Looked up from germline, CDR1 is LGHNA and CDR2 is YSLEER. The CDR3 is CASSERLAGGPDTQYF. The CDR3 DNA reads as TGCGCCAGCAGCGAGAGACTAGCGGGGGGGCCGGATACGCAGTATTTT.

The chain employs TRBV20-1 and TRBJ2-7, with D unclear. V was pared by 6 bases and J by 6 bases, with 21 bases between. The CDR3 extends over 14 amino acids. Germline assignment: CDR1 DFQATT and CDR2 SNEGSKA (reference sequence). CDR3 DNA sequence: TGCAGTGCCAGGTCCGGAGAGGATTTGTCCGAGCAGTACTTC. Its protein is CSARSGEDLSEQYF.

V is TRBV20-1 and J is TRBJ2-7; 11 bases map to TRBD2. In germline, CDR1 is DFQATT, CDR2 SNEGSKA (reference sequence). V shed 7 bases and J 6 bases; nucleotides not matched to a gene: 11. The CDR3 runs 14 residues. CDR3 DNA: TGCAGTGTCAGGAGGGTACTAGCGGGAGTCGAGCAGTACTTC. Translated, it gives CSVRRVLAGVEQYF.

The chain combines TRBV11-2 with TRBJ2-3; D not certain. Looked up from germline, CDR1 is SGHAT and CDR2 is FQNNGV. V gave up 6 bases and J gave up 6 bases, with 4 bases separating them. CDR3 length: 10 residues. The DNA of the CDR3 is TGTGCCAGCAGTGTGGATACGCAGTATTTT. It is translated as CASSVDTQYF.

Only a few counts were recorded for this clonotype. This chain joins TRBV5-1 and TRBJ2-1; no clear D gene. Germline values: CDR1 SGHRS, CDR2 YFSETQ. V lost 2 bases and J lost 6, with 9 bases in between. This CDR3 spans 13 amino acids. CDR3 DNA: TGCGCCAGCAGCTTAGGGCCCCTCAATGAGCAGTTCTTC. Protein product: CASSLGPLNEQFF.

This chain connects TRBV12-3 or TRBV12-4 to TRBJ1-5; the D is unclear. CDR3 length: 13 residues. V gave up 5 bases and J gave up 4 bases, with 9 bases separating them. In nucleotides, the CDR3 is TGTGCCAGCAGTAAAACCTTAAATCAGCCCCAGCATTTT. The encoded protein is CASSKTLNQPQHF.

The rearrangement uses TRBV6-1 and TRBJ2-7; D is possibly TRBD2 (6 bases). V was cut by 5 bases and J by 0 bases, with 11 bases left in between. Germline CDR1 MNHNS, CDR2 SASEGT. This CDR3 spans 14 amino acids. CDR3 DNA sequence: TGTGCCAGCAGTCTAGCGCATAGCTCCTACGAGCAGTACTTC. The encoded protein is CASSLAHSSYEQYF.

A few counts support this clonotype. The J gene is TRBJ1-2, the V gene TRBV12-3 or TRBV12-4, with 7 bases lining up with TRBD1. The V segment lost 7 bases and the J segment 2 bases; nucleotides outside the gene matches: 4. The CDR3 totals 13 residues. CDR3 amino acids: CASTLTGNYGYTF. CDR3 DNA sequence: TGTGCCAGCACTCTGACAGGGAACTATGGCTACACCTTC.

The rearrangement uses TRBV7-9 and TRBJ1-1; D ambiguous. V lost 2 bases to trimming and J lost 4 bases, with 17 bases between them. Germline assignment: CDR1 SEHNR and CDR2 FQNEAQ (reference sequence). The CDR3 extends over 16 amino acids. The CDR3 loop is CASSLRPGTGSTEAFF. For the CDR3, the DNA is TGTGCCAGCAGCTTACGGCCAGGCACCGGGAGCACTGAAGCTTTCTTT.